This T cell receptor (beta chain) was captured by sequencing in a study of human T cells and chemical hapten exposure. The wider study: During the approximately 25-week study period, patients had diphenylcyclopropenone applied to the scalp every week. Upper back patch tests used 0.01% DPC, scored after 6 days.

Indicated time point: patch test 1, 2 weeks after DPC sensitization. Treatment denoted: therapeutic diphenylcyclopropenone sensitization with weekly scalp DPC. One entry per CDR3 protein results from TCRdb running MiXCR on the RACE reads. Of around 120,000 distinct CDR3 sequences listed, roughly an eighth are singletons. Losses at the gene ends were 6 bases for V and 4 bases for J; bases not matched to a gene: 12. CDR1 and CDR2 (germline): DFQATT, SNEGSKA (reference sequence). CDR3 length: 16 amino acids. The sample holds a few counts of this clonotype. Here the sequenced sample was whole blood, taken in connection with sensitization to the hapten diphenylcyclopropenone (DPC). The TCR sequence derives from a young man with alopecia areata. Some clones in this sample may be carry-over from other donors' samples. The chain couples TRBV20-1 to TRBJ2-5; 12 bases are shared with TRBD2. The CDR3 nucleotides are TGCAGTGCCCCACCGACTAGCGGGGGTCGTCGAGAGACCCAGTACTTC. Its protein product is CSAPPTSGGRRETQYF.